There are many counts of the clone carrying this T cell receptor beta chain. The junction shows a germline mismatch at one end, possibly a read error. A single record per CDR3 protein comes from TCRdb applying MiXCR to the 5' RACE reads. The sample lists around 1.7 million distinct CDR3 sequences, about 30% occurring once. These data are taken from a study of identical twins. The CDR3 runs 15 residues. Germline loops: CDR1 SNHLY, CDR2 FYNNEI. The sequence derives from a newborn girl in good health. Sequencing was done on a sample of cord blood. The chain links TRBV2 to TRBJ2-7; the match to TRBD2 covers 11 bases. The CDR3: CASSRLAGSSYEQYF. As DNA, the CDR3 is TGCGCCAGCAGCCGACTAGCGGGGAGCTCCTACGAGCAGTACTTC.